The rows below give T cell receptor beta chains drawn from one sample of a study of siplizumab effects on memory and regulatory T cells. Profiled with immunoSEQ multiplex PCR; TCRdb holds only in-frame clones, not every one. The table lists roughly 3,500 clones, 45% to 60% of them singletons, with under 55% in the top ten. These receptors lack a known antigen. Source material: CFSE-low (dividing) CD8+ T cells sorted from an allogeneic mixed lymphocyte reaction. The source is a human donor in good health; the cells came from an allogeneic mixed lymphocyte reaction. Some clones in this sample may be carry-over from other donors' samples. Each CDR3 is given with its conserved first and last residue. The order of the fields is clone size, J gene, D gene, CDR3 length, V gene, CDR3 DNA, CDR3 protein. The D gene is left open where the match is weak. Clone size is stated in some rows and not others, as once, few, many or a class when expanded.

>NA|TRBJ2-7|NA|13|TRBV27
TGTGCCAGCAGTTTAAAACAAACCTACGAGCAGTACTTC
CASSLKQTYEQYF
>few|TRBJ2-1|NA|15|TRBV5-1
TGCGCCAGCAGCTTGGGCAGGGGGGAACTCAATGAGCAGTTCTTC
CASSLGRGELNEQFF
>once|TRBJ2-2|TRBD1|16|TRBV15
TGTGCCACCAGACCGGGACAGGGGGCCTACACCGGGGAGCTGTTTTTT
CATRPGQGAYTGELFF
>NA|TRBJ2-1|TRBD2|18|TRBV7-9
TGTGCCAGCAGTTCCACAAATATAGCGGGGGGCCCCCGGAACGAGCAGTTCTTC
CASSSTNIAGGPRNEQFF
>NA|TRBJ1-1|TRBD1|15|TRBV19
TGTGCCAGTACTCTGGGCAGGGGGTTAGGCACTGAAGCTTTCTTT
CASTLGRGLGTEAFF
>NA|TRBJ2-5|NA|14|TRBV7-9
TGTGCCAGCAGCGGGGCTCCGTACCAAGAGACCCAGTACTTC
CASSGAPYQETQYF
>NA|TRBJ2-5|NA|14|TRBV25-1
TGTGCCAGCAGTGAACTCCCGGGGGCGGGGACCCAGTACTTC
CASSELPGAGTQYF
>NA|TRBJ2-1|TRBD2|13|TRBV19
TGTGCCAGTGGCGATGCGGGGGGCGATGAGCAGTTCTTC
CASGDAGGDEQFF
>NA|TRBJ2-5|NA|12|TRBV19
TGTGCCAGTAGTGGGGGGCCCGAGACCCAGTACTTC
CASSGGPETQYF
>NA|TRBJ1-3|NA|14|TRBV9
TGTGCCAGCAGCGCCGGGAGCTCTGGAAACACCATATATTTT
CASSAGSSGNTIYF
>few|TRBJ2-1|NA|13|TRBV15
TGTGCCATATTACTGGACTCCTACAATGAGCAGTTCTTC
CAILLDSYNEQFF
>NA|TRBJ1-1|NA|14|TRBV11-2
TGTGCCAGCAGCTTAGGAATGGGTAACACTGAAGCTTTCTTT
CASSLGMGNTEAFF
>NA|TRBJ1-1|NA|14|TRBV27
TGTGCCAGCAGTTTCTCAGGGCCCGACACTGAAGCTTTCTTT
CASSFSGPDTEAFF
>NA|TRBJ2-7|NA|12|TRBV7-9
TGTGCCAGCAGCTTAGGGGCCTACGAGCAGTACTTC
CASSLGAYEQYF
>few|TRBJ1-4|NA|16|TRBV27
TGTGCCAGCAGCCCCTACGCCCGGGTTGCGGATGAAAAACTGTTTTTT
CASSPYARVADEKLFF
>NA|TRBJ1-1|NA|12|TRBV6-5
TGTGCCAGCAGTTATGGGGACACTGAAGCTTTCTTT
CASSYGDTEAFF
>NA|TRBJ2-5|TRBD1|14|TRBV27
TGTGCCAGCAGTTTGAGGACAGGACAAGAGACCCAGTACTTC
CASSLRTGQETQYF
>NA|TRBJ2-7|TRBD2|14|TRBV29-1
TGCAGCGTTGAAGGGACTAGCGGGAACTACGAGCAGTACTTC
CSVEGTSGNYEQYF
>few|TRBJ2-7|NA|10|TRBV25-1
TGTGCCAGCAGTGCGTACGAGCAGTACTTC
CASSAYEQYF
>NA|TRBJ2-7|TRBD1|12|TRBV19
TGTGCCAGTAGTCAGGGGGCGTACGAGCAGTACTTC
CASSQGAYEQYF
>NA|TRBJ2-7|NA|13|TRBV11-2
TGTGCCAGCAGCTTAGGACCGGCCTACGAGCAGTACTTC
CASSLGPAYEQYF
>NA|TRBJ2-3|TRBD1|12|TRBV27
TGTGCCAGCAGTGAAACCGGGACAGGGTTAAATTTT
CASSETGTGLNF
>NA|TRBJ2-1|NA|13|TRBV27
TGTGCCAGCAGTTTGGGGGGACACAATGAGCAGTTCTTC
CASSLGGHNEQFF
>large|TRBJ2-7|NA|13|TRBV28
TGTGCCAGCAGTTCTCCCAGCTCCTACGAGCAGTACTTC
CASSSPSSYEQYF
>once|TRBJ2-7|NA|16|TRBV6-6
TGTGCCAGCAGTTCCGGTCGTCACCAGATCTCCCACGAGCAGTACTTC
CASSSGRHQISHEQYF
>NA|TRBJ2-7|NA|14|TRBV25-1
TGTGCCAGCAGTGAATGGGGCGGTACCTACGAGCAGTACTTC
CASSEWGGTYEQYF
>NA|TRBJ2-1|TRBD2|15|TRBV27
TGTGCCAGCAGTTCCGGGACTAGCGGATACAATGAGCAGTTCTTC
CASSSGTSGYNEQFF
>few|TRBJ1-1|NA|14|TRBV7-6
TGTGCCAGCAGCTTAGGGGTGAAGGGCACTGAAGCTTTCTTT
CASSLGVKGTEAFF